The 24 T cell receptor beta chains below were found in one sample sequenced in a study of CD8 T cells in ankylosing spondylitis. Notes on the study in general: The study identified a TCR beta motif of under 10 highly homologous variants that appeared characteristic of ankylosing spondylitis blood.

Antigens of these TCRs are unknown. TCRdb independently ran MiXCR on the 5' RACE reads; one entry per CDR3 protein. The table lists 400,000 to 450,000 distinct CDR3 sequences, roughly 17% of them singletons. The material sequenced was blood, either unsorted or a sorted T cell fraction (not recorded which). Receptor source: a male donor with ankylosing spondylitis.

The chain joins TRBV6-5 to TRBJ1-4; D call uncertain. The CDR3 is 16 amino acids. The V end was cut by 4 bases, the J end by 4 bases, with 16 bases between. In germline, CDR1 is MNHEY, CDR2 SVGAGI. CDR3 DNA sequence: TGTGCCAGCAGTTTCCCTTCGGCATGGGTTAATGAAAAACTGTTTTTT. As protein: CASSFPSAWVNEKLFF.

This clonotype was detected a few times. The DNA for the CDR3 is TGTGCCAACCGTTTAGCGGACACCGGGGAGCTGTTTTTT. Protein sequence: CANRLADTGELFF. The gene calls are TRBV12-3 or TRBV12-4 and TRBJ2-2, with D perhaps matching TRBD2 (6 bases). V was clipped by 10 bases and J by 3 bases, with 12 bases between them. The CDR3 extends over 13 amino acids.

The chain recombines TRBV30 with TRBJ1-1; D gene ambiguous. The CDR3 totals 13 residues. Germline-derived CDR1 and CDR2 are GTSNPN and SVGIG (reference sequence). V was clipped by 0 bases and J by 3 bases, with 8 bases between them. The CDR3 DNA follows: TGTGCCTGGAGTGTCCAGGCTTACACTGAAGCTTTCTTT. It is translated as CAWSVQAYTEAFF. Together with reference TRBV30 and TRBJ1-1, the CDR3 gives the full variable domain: SQTIHQWPATLVQPVGSPLSLECTVEGTSNPNLYWYRQAAGRGLQLLFYSVGIGQISSEVPQNLSASRPQDRQFILSSKKLLLSDSGFYLCAWSVQAYTEAFFGQGTRLTVV.

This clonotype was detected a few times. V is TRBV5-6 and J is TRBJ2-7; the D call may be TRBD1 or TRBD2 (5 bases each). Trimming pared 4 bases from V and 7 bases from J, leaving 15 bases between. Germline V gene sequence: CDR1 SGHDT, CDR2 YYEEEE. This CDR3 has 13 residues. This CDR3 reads CASSGQGRTEQYF. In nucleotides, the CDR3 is TGTGCCAGCAGCGGCCAGGGTAGGACTGAGCAGTACTTC.

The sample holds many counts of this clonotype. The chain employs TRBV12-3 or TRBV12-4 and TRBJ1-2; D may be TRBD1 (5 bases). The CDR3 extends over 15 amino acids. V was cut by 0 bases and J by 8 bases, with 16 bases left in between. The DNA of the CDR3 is TGTGCCAGCAGTTTAGCGCCTCATCCTGGGGGAGGCTACACCTTC. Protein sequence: CASSLAPHPGGGYTF.

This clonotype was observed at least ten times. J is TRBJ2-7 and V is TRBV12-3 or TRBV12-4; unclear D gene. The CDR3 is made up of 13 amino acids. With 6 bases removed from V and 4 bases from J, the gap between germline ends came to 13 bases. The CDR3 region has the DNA TGTGCCAGCAGCCCCGATTTCGTGTACGAGCAGTACTTC. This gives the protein CASSPDFVYEQYF.

The CDR3 sequence is CASRRGGTEAFF. The CDR3 nucleotides are TGTGCCAGCAGGAGGGGGGGCACTGAAGCTTTCTTT. The chain uses TRBV7-9 and TRBJ1-1; D may be TRBD1 (6 bases). This CDR3 spans 12 amino acids. The V end lost 6 bases, the J end lost 4 bases, and 9 bases lay between the germline ends. The germline CDR1 and CDR2 sequences are SEHNR and FQNEAQ (reference sequence). Together with reference TRBV7-9 and TRBJ1-1, the CDR3 gives the full variable domain: DTGVSQNPRHKITKRGQNVTFRCDPISEHNRLYWYRQTLGQGPEFLTYFQNEAQLEKSRLLSDRFSAERPKGSFSTLEIQRTEQGDSAMYLCASRRGGTEAFFGQGTRLTVV.

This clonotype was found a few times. CDR3 DNA sequence: TGCGCCAGCAGCTTACGACAGGGGGCGCGCGCTGAAGCTTTCTTT. This codes for CASSLRQGARAEAFF. J is TRBJ1-1 and V is TRBV5-1; TRBD1 agrees at 10 bases. This CDR3 comprises 15 residues. The ends lost 2 bases at V and 6 bases at J; junction bases unmatched: 7. CDR1 and CDR2 from the germline V gene are SGHRS and YFSETQ.

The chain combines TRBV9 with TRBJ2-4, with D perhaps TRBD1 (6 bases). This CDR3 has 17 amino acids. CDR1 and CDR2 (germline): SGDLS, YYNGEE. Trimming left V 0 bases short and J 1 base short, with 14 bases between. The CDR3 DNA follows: TGTGCCAGCAGCGTAGCCCCCACAGGGACCGCCAAAAACATTCAGTACTTC. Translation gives CASSVAPTGTAKNIQYF.

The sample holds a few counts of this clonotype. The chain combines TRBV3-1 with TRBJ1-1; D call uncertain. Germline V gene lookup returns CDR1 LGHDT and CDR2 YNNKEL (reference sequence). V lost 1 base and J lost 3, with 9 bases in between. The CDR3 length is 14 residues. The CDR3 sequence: CASSQAGRYTEAFF. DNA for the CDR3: TGTGCCAGCAGCCAAGCTGGTCGCTACACTGAAGCTTTCTTT. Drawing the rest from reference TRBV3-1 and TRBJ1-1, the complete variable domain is DTAVSQTPKYLVTQMGNDKSIKCEQNLGHDTMYWYKQDSKKFLKIMFSYNNKELIINETVPNRFSPKSPDKAHLNLHINSLELGDSAVYFCASSQAGRYTEAFFGQGTRLTVV.

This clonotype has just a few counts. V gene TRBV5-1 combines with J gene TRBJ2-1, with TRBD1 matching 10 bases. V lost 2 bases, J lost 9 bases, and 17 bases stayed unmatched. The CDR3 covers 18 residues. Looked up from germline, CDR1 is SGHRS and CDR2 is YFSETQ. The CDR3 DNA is TGCGCCAGCAGCTTCCGGGACAGGGGAAAAACAAAGGGTACTGAGCAGTTCTTC. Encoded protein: CASSFRDRGKTKGTEQFF.

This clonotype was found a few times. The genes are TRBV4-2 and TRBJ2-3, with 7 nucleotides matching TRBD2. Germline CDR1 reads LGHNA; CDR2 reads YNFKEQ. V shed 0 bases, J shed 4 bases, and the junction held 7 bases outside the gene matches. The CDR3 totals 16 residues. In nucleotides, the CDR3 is TGTGCCAGCAGCCAAGAGTTAAGCGGGAAAGCAGATACGCAGTATTTT. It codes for CASSQELSGKADTQYF.

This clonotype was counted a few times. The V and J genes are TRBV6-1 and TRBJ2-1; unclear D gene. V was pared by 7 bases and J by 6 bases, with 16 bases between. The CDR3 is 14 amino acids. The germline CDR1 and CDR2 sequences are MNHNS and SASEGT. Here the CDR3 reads CASTNPSPRNEQFF. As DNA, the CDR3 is TGTGCCAGCACAAACCCAAGCCCTCGCAATGAGCAGTTCTTC.

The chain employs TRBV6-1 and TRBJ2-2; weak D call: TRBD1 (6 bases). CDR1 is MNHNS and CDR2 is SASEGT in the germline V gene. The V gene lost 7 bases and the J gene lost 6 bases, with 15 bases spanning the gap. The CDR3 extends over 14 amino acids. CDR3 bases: TGTGCCAGCAACCCCCGACAGGCGGCCGGGGAGCTGTTTTTT. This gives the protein CASNPRQAAGELFF.

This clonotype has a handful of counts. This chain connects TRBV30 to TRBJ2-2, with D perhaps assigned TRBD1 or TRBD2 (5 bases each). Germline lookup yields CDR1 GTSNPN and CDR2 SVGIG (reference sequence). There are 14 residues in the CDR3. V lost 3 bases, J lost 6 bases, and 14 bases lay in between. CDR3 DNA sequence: TGTGCCTGGAGCCGGCATGGGGGAGCCGGGGAGCTGTTTTTT. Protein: CAWSRHGGAGELFF.

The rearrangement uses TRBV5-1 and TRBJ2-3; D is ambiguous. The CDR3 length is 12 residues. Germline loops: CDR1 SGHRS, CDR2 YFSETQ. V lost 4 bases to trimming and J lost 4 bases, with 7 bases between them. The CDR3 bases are TGCGCCAGCAGCGTCTCGGCAGATACGCAGTATTTT. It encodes CASSVSADTQYF.

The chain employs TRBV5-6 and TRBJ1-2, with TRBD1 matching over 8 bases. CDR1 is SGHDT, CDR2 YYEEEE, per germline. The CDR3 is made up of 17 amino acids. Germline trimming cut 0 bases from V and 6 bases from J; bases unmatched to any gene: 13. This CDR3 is CASSLAGTGPLGHGYTF. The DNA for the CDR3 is TGTGCCAGCAGCTTGGCCGGGACAGGCCCGCTCGGGCATGGCTACACCTTC.

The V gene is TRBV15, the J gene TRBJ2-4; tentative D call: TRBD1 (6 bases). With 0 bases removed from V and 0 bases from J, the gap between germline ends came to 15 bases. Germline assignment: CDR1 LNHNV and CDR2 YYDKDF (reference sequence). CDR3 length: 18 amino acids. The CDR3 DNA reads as TGTGCCACCAGCAGAGATCGCCCTCAGGGGCTAGCCAAAAACATTCAGTACTTC. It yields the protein CATSRDRPQGLAKNIQYF.

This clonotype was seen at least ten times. CDR3 loop: CASSQGGDQPQHF. The CDR3 bases are TGTGCCAGCAGCCAAGGGGGGGACCAGCCCCAGCATTTT. J is TRBJ1-5 and V is TRBV3-1; tentatively, D is TRBD1 (5 bases). Trimming left V 1 base short and J 7 bases short, with 8 bases between. Germline loops: CDR1 LGHDT, CDR2 YNNKEL (reference sequence). The CDR3 spans 13 residues.

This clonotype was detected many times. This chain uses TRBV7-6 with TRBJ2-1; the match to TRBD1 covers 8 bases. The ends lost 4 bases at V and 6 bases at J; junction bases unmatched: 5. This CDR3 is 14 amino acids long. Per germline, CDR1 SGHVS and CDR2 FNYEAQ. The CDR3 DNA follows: TGTGCCAGCAGCTCCGACAGGGGTTTCAATGAGCAGTTCTTC. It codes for CASSSDRGFNEQFF.

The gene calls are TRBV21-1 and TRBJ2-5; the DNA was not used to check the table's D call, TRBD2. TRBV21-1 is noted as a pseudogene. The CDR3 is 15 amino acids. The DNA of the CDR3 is TGTGCCAGCAGCAATATAGAAGCGGGACAAGAGACCCAGTACTTC. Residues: CASSNIEAGQETQYF.

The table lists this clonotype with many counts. In nucleotides, the CDR3 is TGCAGTGCATCCCAACAGGGAATCGGCTACACCTTC. Translating gives CSASQQGIGYTF. The rearrangement uses TRBV20-1 and TRBJ1-2, with D possibly matching TRBD1 (6 bases). The germline gives CDR1 DFQATT, CDR2 SNEGSKA (reference sequence). Trimming left V 6 bases short and J 8 bases short, with 16 bases between. The CDR3 is 12 residues long.

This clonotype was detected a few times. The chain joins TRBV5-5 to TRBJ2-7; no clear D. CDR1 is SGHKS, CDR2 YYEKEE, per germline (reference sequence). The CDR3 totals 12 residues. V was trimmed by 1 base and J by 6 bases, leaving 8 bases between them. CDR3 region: CASSLIGLEQYF. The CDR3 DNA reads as TGTGCCAGCAGCTTGATCGGCCTCGAGCAGTACTTC.

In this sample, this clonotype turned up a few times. CDR3 region: CASSRGSGGETQYF. CDR3 bases: TGTGCCAGCAGCCGGGGATCGGGAGGAGAGACCCAGTACTTC. The chain has TRBV7-9 and TRBJ2-5, with 7 bases lining up with TRBD2. The length of the CDR3 is 14 residues. The V gene end was trimmed by 5 bases and the J gene end by 4 bases; junction bases not matched to a gene: 7. Germline CDR1 and CDR2: SEHNR and FQNEAQ (reference sequence).